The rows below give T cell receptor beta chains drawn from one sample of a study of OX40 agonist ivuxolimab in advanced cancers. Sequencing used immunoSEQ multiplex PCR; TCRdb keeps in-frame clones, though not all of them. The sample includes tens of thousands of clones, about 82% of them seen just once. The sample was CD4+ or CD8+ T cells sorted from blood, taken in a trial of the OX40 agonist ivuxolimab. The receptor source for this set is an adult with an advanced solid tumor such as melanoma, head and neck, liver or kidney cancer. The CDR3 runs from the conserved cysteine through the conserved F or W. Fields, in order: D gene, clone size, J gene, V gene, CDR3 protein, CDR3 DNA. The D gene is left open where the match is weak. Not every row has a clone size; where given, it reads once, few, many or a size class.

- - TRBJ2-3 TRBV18 CASSPVSPPTDTQYF TGTGCCAGCTCACCAGTATCGCCCCCCACAGATACGCAGTATTTT
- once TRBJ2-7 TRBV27 CASSNRVNEQYF TGTGCCAGCAGTAACAGGGTGAACGAGCAGTACTTC
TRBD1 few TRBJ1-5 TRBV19 CASSQAGGLGNQPQHF TGTGCCAGTAGTCAGGCAGGGGGTTTAGGCAATCAGCCCCAGCATTTT
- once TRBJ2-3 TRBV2 CASRATAGTSTDTQYF TGTGCCAGCAGGGCAACGGCAGGGACGAGCACAGATACGCAGTATTTT
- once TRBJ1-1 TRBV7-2 CASSSQTGGVTEAFF TGTGCCAGCAGCTCGCAGACAGGCGGGGTTACTGAAGCTTTCTTT
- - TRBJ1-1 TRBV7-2 CASSLGFEGASRRTEAFF TGTGCCAGCAGCTTAGGGTTCGAGGGCGCCTCGCGGAGAACTGAAGCTTTCTTT
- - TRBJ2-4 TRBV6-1 CASSEPSYRGNIQYF TGTGCCAGCAGTGAACCCTCTTACCGGGGAAACATTCAGTACTTC
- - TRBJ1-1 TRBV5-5 CASSTLGGGNTEAFF TGTGCCAGCAGCACTCTTGGGGGTGGGAACACTGAAGCTTTCTTT
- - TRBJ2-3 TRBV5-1 CASSLKGYGTDTQYF TGCGCCAGCAGCTTGAAGGGGTATGGCACAGATACGCAGTATTTT
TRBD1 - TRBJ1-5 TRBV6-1 CASKAGTGSDQPQHF TGTGCCAGCAAGGCGGGGACAGGGTCCGATCAGCCCCAGCATTTT
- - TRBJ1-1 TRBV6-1 CASSGQRNTEAFF TGTGCCAGCAGTGGACAGAGAAACACTGAAGCTTTCTTT
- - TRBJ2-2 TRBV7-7 CASSFARGNTGELFF TGTGCCAGCAGCTTCGCCAGGGGGAACACCGGGGAGCTGTTTTTT
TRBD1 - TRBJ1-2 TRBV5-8 CASSWPQGDGYTF TGTGCCAGCAGCTGGCCGCAGGGGGATGGCTACACCTTC
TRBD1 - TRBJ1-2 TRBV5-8 CASRRTGVVNYGYTF TGTGCCAGCAGGCGGACAGGGGTCGTGAACTATGGCTACACCTTC
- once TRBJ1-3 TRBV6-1 CASRAPSSGNTIYF TGTGCCAGCAGGGCCCCGAGCTCTGGAAACACCATATATTTT
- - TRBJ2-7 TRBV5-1 CASRSGDGGKYEQYF TGCGCCAGCAGGTCAGGGGACGGGGGGAAATACGAGCAGTACTTC
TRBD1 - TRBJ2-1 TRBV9 CASSVEPPRDRANEQFF TGTGCCAGCAGCGTAGAGCCCCCAAGGGACAGGGCCAATGAGCAGTTCTTC
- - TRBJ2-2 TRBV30 CAWSLGAGSTGELFF TGTGCCTGGAGTCTCGGGGCAGGCAGCACCGGGGAGCTGTTTTTT
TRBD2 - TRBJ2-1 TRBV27 CASSQGLFYNEQFF TGTGCCAGCAGTCAGGGACTATTCTACAATGAGCAGTTCTTC
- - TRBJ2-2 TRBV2 CASSRPGAENTGELFF TGTGCCAGCAGCCGCCCCGGGGCCGAGAACACCGGGGAGCTGTTTTTT
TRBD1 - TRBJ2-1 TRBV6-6 CASTRQGIYNEQFF TGTGCCAGCACCAGACAGGGGATTTACAATGAGCAGTTCTTC
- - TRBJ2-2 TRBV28 CASSLAIASNTGELFF TGTGCCAGCAGTTTAGCGATCGCTTCGAACACCGGGGAGCTGTTTTTT
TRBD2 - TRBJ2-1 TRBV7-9 CASSLADAGVGNEQFF TGTGCCAGCAGCTTAGCGGACGCGGGGGTGGGGAATGAGCAGTTCTTC
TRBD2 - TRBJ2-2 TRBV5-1 CASSLGLAGGSTGELFF TGCGCCAGCAGCCTGGGACTAGCGGGAGGAAGTACCGGGGAGCTGTTTTTT
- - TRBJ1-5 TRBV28 CASSGNQPQHF TGTGCCAGCAGTGGCAATCAGCCCCAGCATTTT
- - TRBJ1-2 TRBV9 CASSTGTDYYGYTF TGTGCCAGCAGCACCGGGACGGATTACTATGGCTACACCTTC
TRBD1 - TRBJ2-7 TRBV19 CASSPYSRQGSYEQYF TGTGCCAGTAGTCCTTATTCTCGACAGGGTTCCTACGAGCAGTACTTC
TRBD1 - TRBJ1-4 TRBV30 CAWAEPGGKLFF TGTGCCTGGGCCGAACCAGGGGGGAAGCTGTTTTTT
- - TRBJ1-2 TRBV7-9 CASSLGPEVVGYTF TGTGCCAGCAGCTTAGGTCCCGAAGTGGTTGGCTACACCTTC
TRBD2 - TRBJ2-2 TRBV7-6 CASSLWGGNTGELFF TGTGCCAGCAGCTTATGGGGGGGAAACACCGGGGAGCTGTTTTTT
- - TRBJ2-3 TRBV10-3 CAITMDTGTDTQYF TGTGCCATCACCATGGACACTGGCACAGATACGCAGTATTTT
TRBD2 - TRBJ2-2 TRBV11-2 CASSFGGTRNTGELFF TGTGCCAGCAGCTTCGGGGGGACTAGGAACACCGGGGAGCTGTTTTTT
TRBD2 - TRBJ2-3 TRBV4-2 CASSQLTTAGGRTDTQYF TGTGCCAGCAGCCAACTCACAACAGCGGGAGGAAGGACAGATACGCAGTATTTT
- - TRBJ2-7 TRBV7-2 CASSFEAGAFYEQYF TGTGCCAGCAGCTTCGAGGCAGGGGCGTTCTACGAGCAGTACTTC
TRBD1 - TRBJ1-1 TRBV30 CAWRTGGRTEAFF TGTGCCTGGAGGACAGGGGGCAGAACTGAAGCTTTCTTT
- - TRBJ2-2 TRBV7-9 CASSLAGGTGELFF TGTGCCAGCAGCTTAGCGGGGGGCACCGGGGAGCTGTTTTTT
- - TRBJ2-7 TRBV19 CASSITASDYEQYF TGTGCCAGTAGTATTACGGCTTCAGACTACGAGCAGTACTTC
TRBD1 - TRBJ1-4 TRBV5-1 CASSRDRSNEKLFF TGCGCCAGCAGCCGGGACAGATCTAATGAAAAACTGTTTTTT
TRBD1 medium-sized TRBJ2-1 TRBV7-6 CASSLGRDSSYNEQFF TGTGCCAGCAGCTTAGGCCGGGACAGTTCTTACAATGAGCAGTTCTTC
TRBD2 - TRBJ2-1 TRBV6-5 CASSYGLAGYNEQFF TGTGCCAGCAGTTACGGACTAGCGGGCTACAATGAGCAGTTCTTC
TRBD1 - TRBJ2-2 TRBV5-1 CASKRRQGRFSGELFF TGCGCCAGCAAGCGTCGACAGGGGAGATTTTCCGGGGAGCTGTTTTTT
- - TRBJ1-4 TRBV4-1 CASSQEGRGGGEKLFF TGCGCCAGCAGCCAAGAGGGGCGCGGGGGCGGTGAAAAACTGTTTTTT
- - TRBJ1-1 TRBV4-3 CASSQVPQGNTEAFF TGCGCCAGCAGCCAAGTACCCCAGGGGAACACTGAAGCTTTCTTT
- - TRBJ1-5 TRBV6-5 CASSSVGRNQPQHF TGTGCCAGCAGTTCAGTAGGACGAAATCAGCCCCAGCATTTT
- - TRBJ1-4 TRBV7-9 CASSLQYEKLFF TGTGCCAGCAGCTTGCAGTATGAAAAACTGTTTTTT
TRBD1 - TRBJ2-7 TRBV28 CASSSVTGSSEQYF TGTGCCAGCAGCTCTGTGACAGGGTCGAGCGAGCAGTACTTC
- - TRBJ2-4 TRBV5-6 CASSLTVLAKNIQYF TGTGCCAGCAGCCTGACAGTATTAGCCAAAAACATTCAGTACTTC
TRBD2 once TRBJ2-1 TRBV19 CATRGDKAGGPSNEQFF TGTGCCACCCGAGGTGACAAAGCGGGGGGGCCCAGCAATGAGCAGTTCTTC
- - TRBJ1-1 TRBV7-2 CASRPGATNTEAFF TGTGCCAGCAGGCCGGGGGCTACGAACACTGAAGCTTTCTTT
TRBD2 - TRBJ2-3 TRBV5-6 CASTMIAGGPDTQYF TGTGCCAGCACCATGATAGCGGGGGGGCCGGATACGCAGTATTTT
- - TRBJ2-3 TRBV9 CASSVDPSWADTQYF TGTGCCAGCAGCGTAGACCCTAGCTGGGCAGATACGCAGTATTTT
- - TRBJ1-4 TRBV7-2 CASSLVGLVATNEKLFF TGTGCCAGCAGCTTAGTTGGTCTCGTAGCAACTAATGAAAAACTGTTTTTT
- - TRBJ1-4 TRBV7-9 CASSRGTTNEKLFF TGTGCCAGCAGTCGCGGAACAACTAATGAAAAACTGTTTTTT
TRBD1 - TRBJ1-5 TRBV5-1 CASSLAPTGVNNQPQHF TGCGCCAGCAGCTTGGCGCCGACAGGGGTAAACAATCAGCCCCAGCATTTT
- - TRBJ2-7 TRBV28 CASSLKYEQYF TGTGCCAGCAGTCTAAAGTACGAGCAGTACTTC
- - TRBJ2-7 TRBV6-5 CASSYSRSPYEQYF TGTGCCAGCAGTTACTCGAGGAGTCCCTACGAGCAGTACTTC
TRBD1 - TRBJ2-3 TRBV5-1 CASYGQGRDTQYF TGCGCCAGCTACGGACAGGGGCGTGATACGCAGTATTTT